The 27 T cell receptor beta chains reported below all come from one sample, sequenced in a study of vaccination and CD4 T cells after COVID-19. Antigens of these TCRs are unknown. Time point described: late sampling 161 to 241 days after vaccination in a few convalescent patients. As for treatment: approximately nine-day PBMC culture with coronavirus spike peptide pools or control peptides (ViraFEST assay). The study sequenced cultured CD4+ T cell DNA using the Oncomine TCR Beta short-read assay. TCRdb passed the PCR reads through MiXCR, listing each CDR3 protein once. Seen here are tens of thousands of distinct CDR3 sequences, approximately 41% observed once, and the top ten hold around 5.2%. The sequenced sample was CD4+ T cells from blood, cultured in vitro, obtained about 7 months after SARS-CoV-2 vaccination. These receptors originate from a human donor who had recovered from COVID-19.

The CDR3 here is CASSPTTGVNTEAFF. The CDR3 DNA sequence: TGTGCCAGCAGTCCCACGACAGGCGTGAACACTGAAGCTTTCTTT. This chain links TRBV6-1 with TRBJ1-1, with TRBD1 as a possible D gene (6 bases). Trimming removed 5 bases at V and 0 bases at J, with 13 bases between. The CDR3 runs to 15 residues. Germline CDR1 reads MNHNS; CDR2 reads SASEGT.

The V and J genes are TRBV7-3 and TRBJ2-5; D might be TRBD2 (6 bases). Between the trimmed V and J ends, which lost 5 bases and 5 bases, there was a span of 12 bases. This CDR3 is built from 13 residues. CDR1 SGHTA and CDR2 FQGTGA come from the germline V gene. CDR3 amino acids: CASSPARGETQYF. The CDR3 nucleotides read TGTGCCAGCAGCCCCGCCCGGGGGGAGACCCAGTACTTC.

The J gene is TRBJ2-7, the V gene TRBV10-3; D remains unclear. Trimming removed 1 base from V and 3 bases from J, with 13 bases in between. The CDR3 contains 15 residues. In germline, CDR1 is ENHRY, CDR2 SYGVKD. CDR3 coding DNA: TGTGCCATCAGTGAGTTTAGCAGCAACCTCTACGAGCAGTACTTC. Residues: CAISEFSSNLYEQYF.

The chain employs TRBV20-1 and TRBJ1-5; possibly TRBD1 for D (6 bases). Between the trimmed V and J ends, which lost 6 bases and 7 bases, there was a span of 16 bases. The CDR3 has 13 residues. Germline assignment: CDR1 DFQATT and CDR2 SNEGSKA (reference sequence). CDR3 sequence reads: CSARNRVVQPQHF. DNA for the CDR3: TGCAGTGCGCGGAACAGGGTGGTACAGCCCCAGCATTTT.

CDR3 DNA: TGTGCCAGCAGTTCGCAGGGACTAGCGGGCTACGAGCAGTACTTC. It encodes CASSSQGLAGYEQYF. The genes are TRBV2 and TRBJ2-7, with 12 positions matching TRBD2. The V and J ends lost 5 bases and 3 bases, in that order; junction bases with no gene match: 5. This CDR3 contains 15 residues. Germline V CDR1 and CDR2: SNHLY, FYNNEI. The whole variable domain, filled in from reference TRBV2 and TRBJ2-7, reads EPEVTQTPSHQVTQMGQEVILRCVPISNHLYFYWYRQILGQKVEFLVSFYNNEISEKSEIFDDQFSVERPDGSNFTLKIRSTKLEDSAMYFCASSSQGLAGYEQYFGPGTRLTVT.

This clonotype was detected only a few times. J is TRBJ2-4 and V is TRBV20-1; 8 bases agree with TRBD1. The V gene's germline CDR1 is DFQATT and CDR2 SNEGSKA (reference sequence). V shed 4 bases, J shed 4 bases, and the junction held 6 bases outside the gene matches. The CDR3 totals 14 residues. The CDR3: CSATSRTGKNIQYF. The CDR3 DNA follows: TGCAGTGCTACTTCCCGGACAGGGAAAAACATTCAGTACTTC.

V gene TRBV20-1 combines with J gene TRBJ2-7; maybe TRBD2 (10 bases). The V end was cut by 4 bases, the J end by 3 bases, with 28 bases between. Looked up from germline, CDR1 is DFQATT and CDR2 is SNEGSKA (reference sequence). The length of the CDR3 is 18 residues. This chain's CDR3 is CSAKTGGLSGRAVYEQYF. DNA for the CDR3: TGCAGTGCTAAAACAGGGGGCTTAAGCGGGAGGGCTGTCTACGAGCAGTACTTC.

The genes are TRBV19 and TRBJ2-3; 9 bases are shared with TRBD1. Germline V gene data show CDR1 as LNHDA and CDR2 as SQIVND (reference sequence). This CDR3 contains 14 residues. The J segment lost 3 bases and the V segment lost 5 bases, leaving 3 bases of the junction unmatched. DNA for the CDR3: TGTGCCAGTAGTTCCGGGACAGGGACAGATACGCAGTATTTT. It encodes CASSSGTGTDTQYF.

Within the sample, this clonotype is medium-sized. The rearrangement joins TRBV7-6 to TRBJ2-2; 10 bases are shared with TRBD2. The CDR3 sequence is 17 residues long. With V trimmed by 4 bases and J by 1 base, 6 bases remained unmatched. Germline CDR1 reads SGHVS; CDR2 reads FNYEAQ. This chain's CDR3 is CASSSGGTSVNTGELFF. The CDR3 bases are TGTGCCAGCAGCTCGGGGGGGACTAGCGTGAACACCGGGGAGCTGTTTTTT.

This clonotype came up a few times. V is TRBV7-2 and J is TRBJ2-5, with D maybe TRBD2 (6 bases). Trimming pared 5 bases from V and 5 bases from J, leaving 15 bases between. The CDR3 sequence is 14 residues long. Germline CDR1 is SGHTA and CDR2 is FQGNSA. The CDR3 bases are TGTGCCAGCAGCCTGGCGGGATGGGGCGAGACCCAGTACTTC. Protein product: CASSLAGWGETQYF.

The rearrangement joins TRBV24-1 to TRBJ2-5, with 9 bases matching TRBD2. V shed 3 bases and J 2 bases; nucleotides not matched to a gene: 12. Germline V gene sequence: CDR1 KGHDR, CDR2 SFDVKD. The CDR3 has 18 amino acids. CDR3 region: CATSDPPGGRAEQETQYF. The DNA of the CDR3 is TGTGCCACCAGTGATCCCCCAGGCGGGAGGGCCGAGCAAGAGACCCAGTACTTC.

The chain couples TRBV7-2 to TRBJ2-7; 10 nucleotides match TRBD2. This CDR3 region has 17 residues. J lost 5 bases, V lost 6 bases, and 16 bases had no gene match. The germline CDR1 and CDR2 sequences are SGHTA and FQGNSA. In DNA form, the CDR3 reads TGTGCCAGCAGTAAAAGGACTAGCGGATTAGTGAGTAACGAGCAGTACTTC. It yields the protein CASSKRTSGLVSNEQYF.

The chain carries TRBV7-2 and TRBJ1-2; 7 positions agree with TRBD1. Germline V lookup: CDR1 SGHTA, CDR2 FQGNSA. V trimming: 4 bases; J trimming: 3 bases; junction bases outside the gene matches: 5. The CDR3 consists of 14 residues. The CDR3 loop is CASSSSGQHYGYTF. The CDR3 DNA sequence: TGTGCCAGCAGCTCGTCGGGACAGCACTATGGCTACACCTTC. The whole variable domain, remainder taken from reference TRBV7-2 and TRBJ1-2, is GAGVSQSPSNKVTEKGKDVELRCDPISGHTALYWYRQSLGQGLEFLIYFQGNSAPDKSGLPSDRFSAERTGGSVSTLTIQRTQQEDSAVYLCASSSSGQHYGYTFGSGTRLTVV.

The CDR3 DNA is TGTGCCAGCCGTCAGGGCCGTCAATCAGAGCCCCAGCATTTT. It yields the protein CASRQGRQSEPQHF. This chain links TRBV6-1 with TRBJ1-5; TRBD1 is a possible D gene (5 bases). Trimming stripped 8 bases from V and 8 bases from J, with 19 bases between. The CDR3 covers 14 residues. Germline V gives CDR1 MNHNS, CDR2 SASEGT.

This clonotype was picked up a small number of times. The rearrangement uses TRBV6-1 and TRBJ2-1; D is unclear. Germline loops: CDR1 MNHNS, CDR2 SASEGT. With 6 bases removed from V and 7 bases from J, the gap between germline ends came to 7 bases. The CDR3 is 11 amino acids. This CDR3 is CASSLENEQFF. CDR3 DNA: TGTGCCAGCAGCCTGGAGAATGAGCAGTTCTTC.

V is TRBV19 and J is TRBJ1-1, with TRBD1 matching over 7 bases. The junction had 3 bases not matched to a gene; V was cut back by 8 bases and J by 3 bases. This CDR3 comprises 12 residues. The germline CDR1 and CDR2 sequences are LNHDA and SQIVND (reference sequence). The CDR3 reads CASGDRYTEAFF. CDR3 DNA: TGTGCCAGTGGGGACAGATACACTGAAGCTTTCTTT.

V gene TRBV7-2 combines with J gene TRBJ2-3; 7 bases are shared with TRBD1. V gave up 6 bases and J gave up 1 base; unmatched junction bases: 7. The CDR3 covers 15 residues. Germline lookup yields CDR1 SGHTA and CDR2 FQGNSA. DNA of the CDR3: TGTGCCAGCAGGCTAAAGGGGACAGGCACAGATACGCAGTATTTT. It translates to CASRLKGTGTDTQYF. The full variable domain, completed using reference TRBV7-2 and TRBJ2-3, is GAGVSQSPSNKVTEKGKDVELRCDPISGHTALYWYRQSLGQGLEFLIYFQGNSAPDKSGLPSDRFSAERTGGSVSTLTIQRTQQEDSAVYLCASRLKGTGTDTQYFGPGTRLTVL.

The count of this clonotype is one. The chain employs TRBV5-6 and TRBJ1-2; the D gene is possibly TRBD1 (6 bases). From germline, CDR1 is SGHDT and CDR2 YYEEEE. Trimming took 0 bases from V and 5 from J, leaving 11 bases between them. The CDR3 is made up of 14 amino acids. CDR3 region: CASSLGTARYGYTF. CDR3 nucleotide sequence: TGTGCCAGCAGCTTGGGGACAGCGAGGTATGGCTACACCTTC.

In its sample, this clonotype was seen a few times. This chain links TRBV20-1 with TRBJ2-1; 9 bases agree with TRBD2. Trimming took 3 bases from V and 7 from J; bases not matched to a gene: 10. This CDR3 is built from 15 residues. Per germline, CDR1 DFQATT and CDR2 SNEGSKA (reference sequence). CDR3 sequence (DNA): TGCAGTGCTAGTTCCGCGGGAGGGCCTCTAAATGAGCAGTTCTTC. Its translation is CSASSAGGPLNEQFF.

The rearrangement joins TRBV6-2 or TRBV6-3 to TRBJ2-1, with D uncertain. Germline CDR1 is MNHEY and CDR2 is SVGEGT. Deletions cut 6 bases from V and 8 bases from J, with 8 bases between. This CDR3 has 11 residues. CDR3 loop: CASSRLYEQFF. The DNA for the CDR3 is TGTGCCAGCAGCCGTCTGTATGAGCAGTTCTTC.

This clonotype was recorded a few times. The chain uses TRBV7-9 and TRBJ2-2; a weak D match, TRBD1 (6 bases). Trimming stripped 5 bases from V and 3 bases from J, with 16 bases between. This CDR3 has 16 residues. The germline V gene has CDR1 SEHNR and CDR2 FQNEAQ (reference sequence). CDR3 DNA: TGTGCCAGCAGCCCTCCCGGGACAATCTACACCGGGGAGCTGTTTTTT. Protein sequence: CASSPPGTIYTGELFF.

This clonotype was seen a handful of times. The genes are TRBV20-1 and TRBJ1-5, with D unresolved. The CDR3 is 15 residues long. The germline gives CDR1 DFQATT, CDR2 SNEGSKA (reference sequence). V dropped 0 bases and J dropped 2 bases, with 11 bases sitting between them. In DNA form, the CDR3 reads TGCAGTGCTAGAGATCCGATTTATGGCAATCAGCCCCAGCATTTT. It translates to CSARDPIYGNQPQHF.

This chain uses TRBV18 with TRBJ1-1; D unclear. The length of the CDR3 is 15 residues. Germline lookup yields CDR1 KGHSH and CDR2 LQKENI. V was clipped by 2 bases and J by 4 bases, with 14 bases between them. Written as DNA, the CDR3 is TGTGCCAGCTCACCAAGCGTTTTCAGGCCCACTGAAGCTTTCTTT. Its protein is CASSPSVFRPTEAFF.

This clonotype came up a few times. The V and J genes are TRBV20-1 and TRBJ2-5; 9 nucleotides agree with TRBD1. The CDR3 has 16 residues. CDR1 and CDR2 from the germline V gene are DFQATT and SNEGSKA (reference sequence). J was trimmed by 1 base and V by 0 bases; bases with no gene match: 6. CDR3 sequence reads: CSARDARQGGQETQYF. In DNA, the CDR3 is TGCAGTGCTAGAGACGCTAGACAGGGGGGCCAAGAGACCCAGTACTTC.

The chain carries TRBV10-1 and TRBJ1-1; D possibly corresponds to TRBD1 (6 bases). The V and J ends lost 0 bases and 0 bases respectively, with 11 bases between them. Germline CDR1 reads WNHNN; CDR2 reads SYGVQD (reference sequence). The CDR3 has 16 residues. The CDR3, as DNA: TGCGCCAGCAGTGAGTCCGGAGGACAGTTGAACACTGAAGCTTTCTTT. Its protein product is CASSESGGQLNTEAFF.

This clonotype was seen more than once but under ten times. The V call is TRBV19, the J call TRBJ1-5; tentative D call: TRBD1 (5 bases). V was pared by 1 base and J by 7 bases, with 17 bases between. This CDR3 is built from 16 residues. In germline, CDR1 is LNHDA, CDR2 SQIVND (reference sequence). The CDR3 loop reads CASSIVTSGARQPQHF. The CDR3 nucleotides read TGTGCCAGTAGTATAGTTACTTCCGGGGCGCGCCAGCCCCAGCATTTT.

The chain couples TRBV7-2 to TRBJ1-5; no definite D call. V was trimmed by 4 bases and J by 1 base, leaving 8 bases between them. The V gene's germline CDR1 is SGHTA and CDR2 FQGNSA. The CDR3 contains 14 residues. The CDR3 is CASSSQISNQPQHF. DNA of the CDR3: TGTGCCAGCAGCTCGCAGATAAGCAATCAGCCCCAGCATTTT.